The 8 T cell receptor beta chains listed next were all sequenced from one sample in a study of blood T cells in healthy people across ages. It was with a sample-barcoded 5' primer and a J-beta primer mix that a second PCR of roughly 7 to 12 cycles was run. In TCRdb, the 5' RACE reads were re-called with MiXCR into one record per CDR3 protein. This sample has roughly 1,000,000 distinct CDR3 sequences, with under 30% found just once. These data also formed part of another study, on T cells of mothers and their children.

Sequencing used blood. The receptors originated from a girl aged 2-10 years in good health.

Ten or more counts support this clonotype. Germline is not matched at one junction end, which may reflect a read error. The rearrangement joins TRBV7-9 to TRBJ2-5; 11 bases are shared with TRBD2. This CDR3 is 14 amino acids long. Germline-derived CDR1 and CDR2 are SEHNR and FQNEAQ (reference sequence). The DNA of the CDR3 is TGCGCCAGCAGTCTAGCGGGGGGCCAAGAGACCCAGTACTTC. This translates into CASSLAGGQETQYF.

The V and J genes are TRBV29-1 and TRBJ2-5, with D perhaps matching TRBD1 (5 bases). Germline CDR1 SQVTM, CDR2 ANQGSEA. The V end lost 2 bases, the J end lost 2 bases, and 9 bases lay between the germline ends. The CDR3 has 13 residues. The CDR3, as DNA: TGCAGCGTTGAATTCCCAGGGCAAGAGACCCAGTACTTC. Translation gives CSVEFPGQETQYF.

The chain has TRBV21-1 and TRBJ1-1; the table names TRBD1, a call not compared with the DNA. TRBV21-1 is reported as a pseudogene. The CDR3 extends over 14 amino acids. CDR3 region: CASNHWTDYTEAFF. The CDR3 bases are TGTGCCAGCAACCACTGGACAGACTACACTGAAGCTTTCTTT.

This clonotype was seen only a few times. The chain recombines TRBV7-2 with TRBJ2-3; 7 bases match TRBD2. Trimming at V came to 6 bases and at J to 2 bases, leaving 8 bases not matched to a gene. The germline V gene has CDR1 SGHTA and CDR2 FQGNSA. The CDR3 consists of 15 residues. The DNA for the CDR3 is TGTGCCAGCAGTCCCAGCGGGGAACTCACAGATACGCAGTATTTT. Its protein is CASSPSGELTDTQYF.

This clonotype came up a few times. The rearrangement joins TRBV27 to TRBJ2-2; no clear D gene. This CDR3 comprises 13 residues. The germline V gene has CDR1 MNHEY and CDR2 SMNVEV (reference sequence). V was clipped by 6 bases and J by 5 bases, with 10 bases between them. The CDR3 DNA sequence: TGTGCCAGCAGCGTTGTTCCTACCGGGGAGCTGTTTTTT. This encodes CASSVVPTGELFF.

This clonotype appeared once. One junction end disagrees with the germline gene, perhaps due to a read error. The V call is TRBV7-3, the J call TRBJ2-5; tentative D call: TRBD1 (6 bases). Germline-derived CDR1 and CDR2 are SGHTA and FQGTGA. This CDR3 has 12 amino acids. The CDR3 DNA reads as TGTGCCAGCAGCGCCAACAGGGAATACCTGTTCTTC. This codes for CASSANREYLFF.

This sequence joins TRBV11-2 and TRBJ2-3; D not certain. The CDR3 has 14 amino acids. Trimming removed 4 bases at V and 1 base at J, with 9 bases between. CDR1 is SGHAT and CDR2 is FQNNGV in the germline V gene. Here the CDR3 reads CASSSALGTDTQYF. The CDR3 DNA reads as TGTGCCAGCAGCTCAGCTTTGGGCACAGATACGCAGTATTTT. The whole variable domain, filled in from reference TRBV11-2 and TRBJ2-3, reads EAGVAQSPRYKIIEKRQSVAFWCNPISGHATLYWYQQILGQGPKLLIQFQNNGVVDDSQLPKDRFSAERLKGVDSTLKIQPAKLEDSAVYLCASSSALGTDTQYFGPGTRLTVL.

This clonotype was counted only a few times. The J gene is TRBJ2-1, the V gene TRBV5-1; D gene uncertain. The better agreement between TRBJ2-7 and the DNA end casts doubt on the J call. CDR3 length equals 15 residues. Germline CDR1 reads SGHRS; CDR2 reads YFSETQ. The CDR3: CASSLGLGPPYEQYF. The CDR3 coding sequence is TGCGCCAGCAGCTTGGGCCTAGGTCCCCCCTACGAGCAGTACTTC.